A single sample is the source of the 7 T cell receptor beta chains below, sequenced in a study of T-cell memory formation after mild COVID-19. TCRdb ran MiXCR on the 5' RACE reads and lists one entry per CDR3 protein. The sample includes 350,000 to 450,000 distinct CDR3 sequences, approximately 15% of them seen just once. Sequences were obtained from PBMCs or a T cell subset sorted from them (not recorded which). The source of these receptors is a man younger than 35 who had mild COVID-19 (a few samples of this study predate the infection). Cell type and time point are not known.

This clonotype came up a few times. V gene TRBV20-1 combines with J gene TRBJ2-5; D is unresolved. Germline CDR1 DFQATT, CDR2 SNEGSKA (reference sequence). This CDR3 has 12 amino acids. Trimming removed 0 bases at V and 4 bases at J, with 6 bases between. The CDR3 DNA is TGCAGTGCTAGAGACCACGGAGAGACCCAGTACTTC. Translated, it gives CSARDHGETQYF.

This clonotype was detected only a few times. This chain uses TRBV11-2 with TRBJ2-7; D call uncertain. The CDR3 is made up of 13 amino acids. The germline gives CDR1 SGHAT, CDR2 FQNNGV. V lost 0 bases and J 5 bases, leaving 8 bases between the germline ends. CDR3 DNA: TGTGCCAGCAGCTTAGAGTTGACCCACGAGCAGTACTTC. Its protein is CASSLELTHEQYF. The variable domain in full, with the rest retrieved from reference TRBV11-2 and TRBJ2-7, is EAGVAQSPRYKIIEKRQSVAFWCNPISGHATLYWYQQILGQGPKLLIQFQNNGVVDDSQLPKDRFSAERLKGVDSTLKIQPAKLEDSAVYLCASSLELTHEQYFGPGTRLTVT.

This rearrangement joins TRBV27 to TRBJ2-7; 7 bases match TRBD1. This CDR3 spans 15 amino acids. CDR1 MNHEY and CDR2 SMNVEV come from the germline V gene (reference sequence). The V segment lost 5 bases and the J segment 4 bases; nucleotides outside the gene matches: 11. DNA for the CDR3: TGTGCCAGCAGTCCCGAGACAGGGCTATTTTACGAGCAGTACTTC. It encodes CASSPETGLFYEQYF.

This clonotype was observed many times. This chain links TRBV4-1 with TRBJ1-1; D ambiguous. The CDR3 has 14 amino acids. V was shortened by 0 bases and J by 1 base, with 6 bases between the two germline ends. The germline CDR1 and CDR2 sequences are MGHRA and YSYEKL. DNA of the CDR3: TGCGCCAGCAGCCAAGAGCCAGGGAACACTGAAGCTTTCTTT. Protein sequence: CASSQEPGNTEAFF.

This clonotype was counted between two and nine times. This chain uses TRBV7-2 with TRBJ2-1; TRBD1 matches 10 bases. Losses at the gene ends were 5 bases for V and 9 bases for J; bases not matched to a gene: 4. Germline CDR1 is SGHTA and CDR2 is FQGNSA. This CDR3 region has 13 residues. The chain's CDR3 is CASSPRDRGEQFF. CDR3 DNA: TGTGCCAGCAGCCCCCGGGACAGGGGTGAGCAGTTCTTC.

The CDR3 reads CASRWTHGELFF. CDR3 sequence (DNA): TGTGCCAGCAGGTGGACGCACGGGGAGCTGTTTTTT. The genes are TRBV2 and TRBJ2-2; D uncertain. Deletions cut 6 bases from V and 7 bases from J, with 9 bases between. CDR1 is SNHLY, CDR2 FYNNEI, per germline. The CDR3 runs to 12 residues. Combining the CDR3 with reference TRBV2 and TRBJ2-2 gives the whole variable domain EPEVTQTPSHQVTQMGQEVILRCVPISNHLYFYWYRQILGQKVEFLVSFYNNEISEKSEIFDDQFSVERPDGSNFTLKIRSTKLEDSAMYFCASRWTHGELFFGEGSRLTVL.

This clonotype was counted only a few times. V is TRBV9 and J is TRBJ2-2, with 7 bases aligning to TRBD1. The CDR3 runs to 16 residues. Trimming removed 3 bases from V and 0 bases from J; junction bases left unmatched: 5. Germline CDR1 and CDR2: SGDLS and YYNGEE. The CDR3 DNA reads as TGTGCCAGCAGCGCGTGGGGACAGACGAACACCGGGGAGCTGTTTTTT. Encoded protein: CASSAWGQTNTGELFF.